This T cell receptor (beta chain) comes out of a study of cytotoxic CD8 clonotypes in ibrutinib-treated CLL. V lost 0 bases and J lost 3, with 8 bases in between. This CDR3 has 14 residues. Germline CDR1 and CDR2: KGHSH and LQKENI. The repertoire was sequenced with immunoSEQ multiplex PCR; TCRdb's copy has only in-frame clones and lacks some. The sample includes tens of thousands of clones, roughly 45% of them seen just once. TCR beta library input comprised about 1.8 micrograms of genomic DNA from cryopreserved PBMCs. This material consisted of PBMCs, taken before ibrutinib treatment. The origin of this receptor is a human donor with chronic lymphocytic leukemia. The J gene is TRBJ2-5, the V gene TRBV18; D gene unclear. CDR3 in amino acids: CASSPPGQEETQYF. In DNA, the CDR3 is TGTGCCAGCTCACCACCTGGGCAGGAAGAGACCCAGTACTTC.